The clone carrying this T cell receptor (beta chain) was seen a few times. The data are from a study of response to subunit inactivated influenza vaccine. TCRdb re-called the RT-PCR reads with MiXCR, one entry per CDR3 protein. The sample carries about 570,000 distinct CDR3 sequences, approximately 10% recorded once. With 3 bases clipped from V and 6 bases from J, the junction kept 3 bases outside the gene matches. CDR3 length: 16 amino acids. This sample also belongs to another study, concerning T cells expressing NK-cell markers. As reported in that work: It was by 5'RACE template switching with UMIs that TCR beta cDNA was made. The share of CD8+ T cells held by dominant NKG2C+ clonotypes was roughly 1.0-8% in roughly 6 donors. A few donors' CD3+CD56-NKG2C+ cells were dominated by the same clonotypes.

The receptor was isolated from a man aged 45-65 years who received an inactivated influenza vaccine. This rearrangement joins TRBV12-3 or TRBV12-4 to TRBJ2-2, with 14 bases lining up with TRBD2. This specimen consisted of PBMCs from blood, obtained on the day of vaccination. CDR3 in amino acids: CASSFRLAGGPGELFF. The CDR3 DNA sequence: TGTGCCAGCAGTTTCAGACTAGCGGGAGGGCCCGGGGAGCTGTTTTTT.